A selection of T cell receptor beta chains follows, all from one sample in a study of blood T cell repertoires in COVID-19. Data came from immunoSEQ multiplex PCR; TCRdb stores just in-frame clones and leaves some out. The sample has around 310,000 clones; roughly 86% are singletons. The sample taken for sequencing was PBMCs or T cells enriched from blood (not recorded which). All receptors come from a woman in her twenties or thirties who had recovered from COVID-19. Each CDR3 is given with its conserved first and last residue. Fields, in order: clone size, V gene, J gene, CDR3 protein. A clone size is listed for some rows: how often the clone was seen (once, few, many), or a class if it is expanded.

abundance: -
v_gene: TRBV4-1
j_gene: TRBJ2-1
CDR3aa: CASSQDRTGGRRWNEQFF

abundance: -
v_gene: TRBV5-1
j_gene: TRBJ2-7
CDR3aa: CASSLARVGGNEQYF

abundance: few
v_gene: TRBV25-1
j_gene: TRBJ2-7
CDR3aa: CASSELGTGPYEQYF

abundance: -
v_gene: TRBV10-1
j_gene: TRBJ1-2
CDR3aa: CASSGAGSGYTF

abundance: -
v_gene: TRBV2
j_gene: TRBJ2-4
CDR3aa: CASTRALAGEILAKNIQYF

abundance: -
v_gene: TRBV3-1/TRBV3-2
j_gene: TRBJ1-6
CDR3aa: CASSQDRDRGEYNSPLHF

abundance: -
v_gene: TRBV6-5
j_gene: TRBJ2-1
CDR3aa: CASSYGYTPRDEQFF

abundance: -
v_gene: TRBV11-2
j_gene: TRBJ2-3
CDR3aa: CASSNTFTDTQYF

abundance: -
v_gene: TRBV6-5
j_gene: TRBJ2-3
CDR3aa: CASRTSGTDTQYF

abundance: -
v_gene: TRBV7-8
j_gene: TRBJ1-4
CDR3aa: CASSLLVGGHEKLFF

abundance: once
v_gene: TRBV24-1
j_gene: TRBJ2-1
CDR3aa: CATSDRGTNNEQFF

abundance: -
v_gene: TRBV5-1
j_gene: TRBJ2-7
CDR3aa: CASSLDWDRGSYEQYF

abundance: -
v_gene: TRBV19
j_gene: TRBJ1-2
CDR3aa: CASGYQAGRSDGYTF

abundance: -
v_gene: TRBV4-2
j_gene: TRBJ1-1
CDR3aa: CASSPVGEGVFTEAFF

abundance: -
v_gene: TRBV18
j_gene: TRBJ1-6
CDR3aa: CASSTGGYSPLHF

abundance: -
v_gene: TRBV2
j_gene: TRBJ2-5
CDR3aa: CASSESGIAGPSAQYF

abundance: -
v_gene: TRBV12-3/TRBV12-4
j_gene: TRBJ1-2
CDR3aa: CASSWTPGGGYTF

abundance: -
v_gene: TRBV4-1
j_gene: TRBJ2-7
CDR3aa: CASSQKQSSYEQYF

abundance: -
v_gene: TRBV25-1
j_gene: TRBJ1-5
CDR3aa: CATNHLPGQGHSNQPQHF

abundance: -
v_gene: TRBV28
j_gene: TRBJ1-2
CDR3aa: CASSLYGGNYGYTF

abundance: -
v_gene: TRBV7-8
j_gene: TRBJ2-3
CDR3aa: CASSLGATDTQYF

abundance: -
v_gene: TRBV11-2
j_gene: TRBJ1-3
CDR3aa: CASSSPPAGDTIYF

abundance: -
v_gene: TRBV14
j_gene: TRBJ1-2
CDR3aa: CASSDGTGGYGYTF